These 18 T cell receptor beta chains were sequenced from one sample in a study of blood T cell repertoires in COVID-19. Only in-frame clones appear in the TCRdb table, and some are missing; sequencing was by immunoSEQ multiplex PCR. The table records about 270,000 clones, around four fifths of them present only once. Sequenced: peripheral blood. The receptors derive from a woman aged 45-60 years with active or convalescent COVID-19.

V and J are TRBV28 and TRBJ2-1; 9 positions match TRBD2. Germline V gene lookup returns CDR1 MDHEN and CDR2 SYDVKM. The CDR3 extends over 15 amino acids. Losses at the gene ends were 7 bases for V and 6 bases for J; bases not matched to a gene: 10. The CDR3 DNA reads TGTGCCAGCACCGATAGCGGGAGTTGGGCCAATGAGCAGTTCTTC. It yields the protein CASTDSGSWANEQFF.

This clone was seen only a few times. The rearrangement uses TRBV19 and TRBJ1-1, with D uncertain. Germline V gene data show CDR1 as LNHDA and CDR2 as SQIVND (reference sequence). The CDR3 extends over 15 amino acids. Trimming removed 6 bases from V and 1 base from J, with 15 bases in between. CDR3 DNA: TGTGCCAGTAGCTTGATTATAAGAGGGAACACTGAAGCTTTCTTT. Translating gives CASSLIIRGNTEAFF.

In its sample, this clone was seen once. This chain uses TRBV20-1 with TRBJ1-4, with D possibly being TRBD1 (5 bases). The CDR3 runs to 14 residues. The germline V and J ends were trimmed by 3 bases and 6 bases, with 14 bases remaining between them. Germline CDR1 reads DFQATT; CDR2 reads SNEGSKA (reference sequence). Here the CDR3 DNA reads TGCAGTGCTAGTGGGGCAGGGAGGGATGAAAAACTGTTTTTT. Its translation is CSASGAGRDEKLFF.

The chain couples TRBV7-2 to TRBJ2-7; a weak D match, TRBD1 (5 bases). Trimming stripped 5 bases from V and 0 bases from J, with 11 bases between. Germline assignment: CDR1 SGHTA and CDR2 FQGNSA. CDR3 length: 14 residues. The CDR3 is CASSPTQGSYEQYF. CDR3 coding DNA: TGTGCCAGCAGCCCCACTCAGGGCTCCTACGAGCAGTACTTC.

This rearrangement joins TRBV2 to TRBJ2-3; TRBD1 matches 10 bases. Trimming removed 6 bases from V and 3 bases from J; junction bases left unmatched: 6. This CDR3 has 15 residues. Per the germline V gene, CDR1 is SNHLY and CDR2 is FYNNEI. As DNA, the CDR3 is TGTGCCAGCAGGACGGGACAGGGGAGGACAGATACGCAGTATTTT. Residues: CASRTGQGRTDTQYF.

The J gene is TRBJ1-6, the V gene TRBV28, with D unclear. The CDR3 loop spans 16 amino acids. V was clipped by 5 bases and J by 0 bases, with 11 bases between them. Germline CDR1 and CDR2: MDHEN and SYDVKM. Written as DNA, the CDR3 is TGTGCCAGCAGTACGAGTAAGAGCTCCTATAATTCACCCCTCCACTTT. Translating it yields CASSTSKSSYNSPLHF.

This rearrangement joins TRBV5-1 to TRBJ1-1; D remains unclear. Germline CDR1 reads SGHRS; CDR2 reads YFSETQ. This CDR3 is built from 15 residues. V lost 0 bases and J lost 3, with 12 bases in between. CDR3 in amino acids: CASSLESVTDTEAFF. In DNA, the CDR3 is TGCGCCAGCAGCTTGGAATCGGTGACTGACACTGAAGCTTTCTTT. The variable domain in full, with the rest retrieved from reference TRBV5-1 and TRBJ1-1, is KAGVTQTPRYLIKTRGQQVTLSCSPISGHRSVSWYQQTPGQGLQFLFEYFSETQRNKGNFPGRFSGRQFSNSRSEMNVSTLELGDSALYLCASSLESVTDTEAFFGQGTRLTVV.

CDR3 coding DNA: TGTGCCACCAGCACCACAGGGTTCTATGGCTACACCTTC. Its protein product is CATSTTGFYGYTF. The chain couples TRBV15 to TRBJ1-2; a weak D match, TRBD1 (6 bases). V was trimmed by 4 bases and J by 4 bases, leaving 10 bases between them. Per germline, CDR1 LNHNV and CDR2 YYDKDF (reference sequence). The length of the CDR3 is 13 residues.

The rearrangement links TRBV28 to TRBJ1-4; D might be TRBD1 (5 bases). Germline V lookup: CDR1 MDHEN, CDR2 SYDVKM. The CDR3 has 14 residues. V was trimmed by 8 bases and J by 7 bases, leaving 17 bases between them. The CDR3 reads CASEGAAKSEKLFF. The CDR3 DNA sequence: TGTGCCAGCGAAGGGGCGGCTAAGAGTGAAAAACTGTTTTTT.

CDR3 residues: CASSIVSGRAEGAQYF. The CDR3, as DNA: TGTGCCAGTAGTATAGTTTCCGGGAGGGCCGAGGGAGCGCAGTATTTT. V and J are TRBV19 and TRBJ2-3, with 8 bases identical to TRBD2. CDR1 is LNHDA and CDR2 is SQIVND in the germline V gene (reference sequence). V trimming: 1 base; J trimming: 10 bases; junction bases outside the gene matches: 13. This CDR3 spans 16 amino acids.

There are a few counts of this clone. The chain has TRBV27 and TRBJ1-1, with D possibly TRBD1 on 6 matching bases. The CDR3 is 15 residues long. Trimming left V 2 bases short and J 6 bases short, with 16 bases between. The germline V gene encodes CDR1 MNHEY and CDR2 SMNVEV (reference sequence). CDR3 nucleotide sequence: TGTGCCAGCAGTTTAGGGTGGGGGCGGCGGGCTGAAGCTTTCTTT. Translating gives CASSLGWGRRAEAFF.

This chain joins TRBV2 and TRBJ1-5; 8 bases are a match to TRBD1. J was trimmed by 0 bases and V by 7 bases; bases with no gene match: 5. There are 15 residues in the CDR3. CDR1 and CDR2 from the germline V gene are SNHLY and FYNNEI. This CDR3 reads CASISDRASNQPQHF. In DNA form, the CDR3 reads TGTGCCAGCATTTCGGACAGGGCTAGCAATCAGCCCCAGCATTTT.

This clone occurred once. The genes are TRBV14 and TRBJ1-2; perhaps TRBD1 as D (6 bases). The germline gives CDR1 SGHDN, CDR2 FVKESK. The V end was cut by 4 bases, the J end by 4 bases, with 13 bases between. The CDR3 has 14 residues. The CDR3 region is CASSPGVTGYGYTF. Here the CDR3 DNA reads TGTGCCAGCAGCCCAGGGGTCACGGGCTATGGCTACACCTTC.

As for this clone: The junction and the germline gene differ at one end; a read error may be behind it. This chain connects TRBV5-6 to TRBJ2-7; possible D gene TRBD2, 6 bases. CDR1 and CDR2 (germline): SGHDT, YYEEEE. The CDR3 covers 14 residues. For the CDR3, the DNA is TGTGCCAGCAGCTTGGGACTAGTGGAAGACTTTCTAAACTTC. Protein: CASSLGLVEDFLNF.

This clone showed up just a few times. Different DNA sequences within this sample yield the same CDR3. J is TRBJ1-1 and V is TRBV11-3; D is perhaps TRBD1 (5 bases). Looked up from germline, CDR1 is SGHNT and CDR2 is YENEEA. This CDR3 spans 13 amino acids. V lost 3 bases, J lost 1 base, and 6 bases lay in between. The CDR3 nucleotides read TGTGCCAGCAGCTTTCAGGGGAACACTGAAGCTTTCTTT. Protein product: CASSFQGNTEAFF.

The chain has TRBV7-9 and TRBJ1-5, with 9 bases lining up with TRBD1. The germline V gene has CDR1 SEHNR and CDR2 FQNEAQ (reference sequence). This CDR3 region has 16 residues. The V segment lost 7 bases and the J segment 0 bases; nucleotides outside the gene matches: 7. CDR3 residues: CASTPGQGDSNQPQHF. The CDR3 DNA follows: TGTGCCAGCACCCCGGGACAGGGCGATAGCAATCAGCCCCAGCATTTT. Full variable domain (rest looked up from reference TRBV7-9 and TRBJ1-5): DTGVSQNPRHKITKRGQNVTFRCDPISEHNRLYWYRQTLGQGPEFLTYFQNEAQLEKSRLLSDRFSAERPKGSFSTLEIQRTEQGDSAMYLCASTPGQGDSNQPQHFGDGTRLSIL.

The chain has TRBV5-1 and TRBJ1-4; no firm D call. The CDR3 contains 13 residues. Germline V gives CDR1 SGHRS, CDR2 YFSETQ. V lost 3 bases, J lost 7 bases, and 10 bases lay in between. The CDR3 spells CASSYAVSEKLFF. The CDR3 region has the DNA TGCGCCAGCAGCTATGCTGTTAGTGAAAAACTGTTTTTT.

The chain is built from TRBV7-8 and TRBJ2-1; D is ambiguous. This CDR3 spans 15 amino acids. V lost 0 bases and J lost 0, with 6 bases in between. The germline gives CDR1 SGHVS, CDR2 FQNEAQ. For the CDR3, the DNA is TGTGCCAGCAGCTTAGCGCAGTACTCCTACAATGAGCAGTTCTTC. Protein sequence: CASSLAQYSYNEQFF.